This T cell receptor (beta chain) came from a study of T cells in Graves' hyperthyroidism and ophthalmopathy. Findings and limits, study-wide: Most thyroid-expanded clonotypes above 0.001 were also found in blood. Ophthalmopathy and stable hyperthyroidism were told apart by a 13 V-J model.

TCR beta CDR3 region amplification was performed from RNA transcripts. HTBI primers were used for first-round RT-PCR of the TCR CDR3. TCRdb itself ran the multiplex PCR reads through MiXCR, one entry per CDR3 protein. The sample lists around 620,000 distinct CDR3 sequences; around 42% were seen once. Concerning this clonotype itself: The antigen remains unidentified.

The study left out patients who had uncontrolled infection, other autoimmune disease, pregnancy or lactation. Clinical symptoms, serum thyroxine and TRAb, thyroid ultrasound and orbital computed tomography were used for the diagnoses. Trimming stripped 4 bases from V and 5 bases from J, with 17 bases between. Germline CDR1 SGHTA, CDR2 FQGNSA. The CDR3 length is 15 residues. This chain links TRBV7-2 with TRBJ2-5; D is possibly TRBD1 or TRBD2 (7 bases each). Sequenced: peripheral blood or thyroid tissue (not recorded which). The receptor comes from an adult woman with Graves' disease, either hyperthyroidism or ophthalmopathy (not recorded which). The CDR3 sequence is CASSSRQGAGETQYF. The CDR3 DNA reads TGTGCCAGCAGCTCTAGACAGGGAGCGGGGGAGACCCAGTACTTC. Full variable domain (remainder filled in from reference TRBV7-2 and TRBJ2-5): GAGVSQSPSNKVTEKGKDVELRCDPISGHTALYWYRQSLGQGLEFLIYFQGNSAPDKSGLPSDRFSAERTGGSVSTLTIQRTQQEDSAVYLCASSSRQGAGETQYFGPGTRLLVL.